This T cell receptor (beta chain) was sequenced for a study of control samples from healthy donors and cancer patients. CDR3 length: 15 residues. Looked up from germline, CDR1 is LGHDT and CDR2 is YNNKEL (reference sequence). V lost 6 bases, J lost 5 bases, and 10 bases stayed unmatched. Clones were sequenced by immunoSEQ multiplex PCR, and TCRdb holds only the in-frame ones, with some missing. The table has 200,000 to 250,000 clones, 85% to 95% seen once. The source of this sequence is a man aged 50-60 years in good health. V is TRBV3-1 (or the pseudogene TRBV3-2) and J is TRBJ2-1, with TRBD1 matching over 7 bases. The material sequenced was blood. This CDR3 is CASSLTGYGDNEQFF. The CDR3 region has the DNA TGTGCCAGCAGTTTGACAGGGTATGGTGACAATGAGCAGTTCTTC.